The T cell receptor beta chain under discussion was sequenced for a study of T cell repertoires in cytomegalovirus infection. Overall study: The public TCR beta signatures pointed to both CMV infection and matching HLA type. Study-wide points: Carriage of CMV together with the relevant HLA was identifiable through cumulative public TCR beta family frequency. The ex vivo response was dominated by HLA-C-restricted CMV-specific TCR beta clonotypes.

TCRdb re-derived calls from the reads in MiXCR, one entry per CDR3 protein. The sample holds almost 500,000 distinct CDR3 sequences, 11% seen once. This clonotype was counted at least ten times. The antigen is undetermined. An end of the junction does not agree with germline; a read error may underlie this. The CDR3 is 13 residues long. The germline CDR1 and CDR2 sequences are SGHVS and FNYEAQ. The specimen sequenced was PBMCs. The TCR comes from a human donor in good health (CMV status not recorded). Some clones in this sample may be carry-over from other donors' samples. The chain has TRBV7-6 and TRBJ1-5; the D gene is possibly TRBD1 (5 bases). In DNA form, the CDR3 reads TGTGCCAGCAGTTTAGAGGGGCTTCAGCCCCAGCATTTT. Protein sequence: CASSLEGLQPQHF.